This T cell receptor beta chain was retrieved from a study of blood T cell repertoires in COVID-19. Across the study: The United States, Italy and Spain supplied acute and convalescent COVID-19 samples. PBMCs, B-cell-depleted T cells, or T cells provided the cDNA or gDNA that made up the material.

In the original workflow: Researchers report that nucleated cell counts were estimated from reference gene primer amplification. Clones were read by immunoSEQ multiplex PCR, and TCRdb kept only the in-frame ones, dropping some. The V and J calls and clone size were taken over from that table, and D and trimming were inferred from the DNA. The sample records 200,000 to 300,000 clones, around four fifths being singletons. Per germline, CDR1 SNHLY and CDR2 FYNNEI. The CDR3 length is 17 residues. J was trimmed by 2 bases and V by 5 bases; bases with no gene match: 6. This clone came up once. This receptor was taken from a woman in her sixties or seventies with active or convalescent COVID-19. Sequences were obtained from peripheral blood. The chain has TRBV2 and TRBJ2-5; 15 positions match TRBD2. Here the CDR3 reads CASSPGTSGGTQETQYF. The CDR3 nucleotides read TGTGCCAGCAGTCCCGGGACTAGCGGGGGGACGCAAGAGACCCAGTACTTC.